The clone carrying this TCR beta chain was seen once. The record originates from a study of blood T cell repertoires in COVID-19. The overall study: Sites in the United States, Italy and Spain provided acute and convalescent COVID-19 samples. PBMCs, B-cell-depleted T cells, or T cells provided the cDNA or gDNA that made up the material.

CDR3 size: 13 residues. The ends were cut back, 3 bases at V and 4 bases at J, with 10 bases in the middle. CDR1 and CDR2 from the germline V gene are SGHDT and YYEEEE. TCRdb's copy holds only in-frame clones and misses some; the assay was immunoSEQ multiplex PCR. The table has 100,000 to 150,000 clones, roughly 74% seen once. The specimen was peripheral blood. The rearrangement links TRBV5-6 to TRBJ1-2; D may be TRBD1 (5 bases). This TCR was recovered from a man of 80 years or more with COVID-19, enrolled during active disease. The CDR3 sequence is CASSSTGAYGYTF. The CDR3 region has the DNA TGTGCCAGCAGCTCAACTGGGGCCTATGGCTACACCTTC.